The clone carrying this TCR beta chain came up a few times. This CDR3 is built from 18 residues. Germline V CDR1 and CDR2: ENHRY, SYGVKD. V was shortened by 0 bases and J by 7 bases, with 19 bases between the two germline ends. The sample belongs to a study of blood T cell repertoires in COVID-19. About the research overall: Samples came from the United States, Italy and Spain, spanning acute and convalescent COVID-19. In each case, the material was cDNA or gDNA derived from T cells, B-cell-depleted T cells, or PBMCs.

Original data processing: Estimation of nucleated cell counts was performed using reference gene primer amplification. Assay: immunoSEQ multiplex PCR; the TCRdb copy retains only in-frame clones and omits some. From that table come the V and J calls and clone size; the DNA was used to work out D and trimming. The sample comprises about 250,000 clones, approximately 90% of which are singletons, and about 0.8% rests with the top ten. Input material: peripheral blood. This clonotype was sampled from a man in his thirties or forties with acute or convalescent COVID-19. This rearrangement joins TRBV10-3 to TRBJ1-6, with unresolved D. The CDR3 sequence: CAISESIGSAGMNSPLHF. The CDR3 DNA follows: TGTGCCATCAGTGAGTCGATAGGGTCAGCGGGTATGAATTCACCCCTCCACTTT.